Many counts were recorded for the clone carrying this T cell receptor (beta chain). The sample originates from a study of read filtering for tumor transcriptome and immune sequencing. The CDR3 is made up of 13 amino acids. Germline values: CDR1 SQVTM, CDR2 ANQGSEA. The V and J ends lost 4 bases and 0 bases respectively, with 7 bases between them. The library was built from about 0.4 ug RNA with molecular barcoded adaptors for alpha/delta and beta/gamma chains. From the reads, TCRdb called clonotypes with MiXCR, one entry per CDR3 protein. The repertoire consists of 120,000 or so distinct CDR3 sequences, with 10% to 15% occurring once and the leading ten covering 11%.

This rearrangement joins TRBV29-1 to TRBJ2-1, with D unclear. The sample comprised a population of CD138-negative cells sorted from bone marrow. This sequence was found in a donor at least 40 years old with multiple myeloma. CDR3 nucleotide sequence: TGCAGCGTTGGGGGTATCTCCTACAATGAGCAGTTCTTC. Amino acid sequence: CSVGGISYNEQFF.